Below are 3 T cell receptor beta chains sequenced from a single sample in a study of monozygotic twins with inflammatory bowel disease. With the 5' RACE reads reprocessed, TCRdb shows one record per CDR3 protein and no DNA. This sample's table has around 100,000 distinct CDR3 sequences. The sequenced material came from blood. The receptors were sampled from a human donor with ulcerative colitis or Crohn's disease, or a healthy co-twin of an affected twin (not recorded which).

The J gene is TRBJ2-7, the V gene TRBV20-1; TCRdb gives TRBD1 as the D gene, but with no DNA this cannot be confirmed. The germline V gene encodes CDR1 DFQATT and CDR2 SNEGSKA (reference sequence). The length of the CDR3 is 15 residues. CDR3: CSASSPLPGTYEQYF.

This chain links TRBV10-3 with TRBJ2-7; TCRdb's D call of TRBD1 is untestable without DNA. Germline-derived CDR1 and CDR2 are ENHRY and SYGVKD. This CDR3 is built from 13 residues. The CDR3 protein is CATVTGHSYEQYF.

V gene TRBV20-1 combines with J gene TRBJ2-3; TCRdb returns TRBD1, unconfirmable since there is no DNA. The CDR3 totals 15 residues. CDR1 and CDR2 (germline): DFQATT, SNEGSKA (reference sequence). CDR3 in amino acids: CSASILAGGPDTQYF.